Presented here are 4 T cell receptor beta chains from one specimen sequenced in a study of cytomegalovirus exposure and HLA in healthy donors. Use of 60 Vbeta and 13 Jbeta primers characterized the PCR. Clones were sequenced by immunoSEQ multiplex PCR, and TCRdb holds only the in-frame ones, with some missing. The profile shows about 190,000 clones, approximately 70% of them singletons. Sequencing was carried out using PBMCs. These receptors all stem from a woman under 40 in good health and CMV-seronegative.

The J gene is TRBJ2-1, the V gene TRBV11-2; no firm D call. The CDR3 contains 14 residues. With 1 base removed from V and 3 bases from J, the gap between germline ends came to 7 bases. Germline lookup yields CDR1 SGHAT and CDR2 FQNNGV. Written as DNA, the CDR3 is TGTGCCAGCAGCTTAGTTCCGTACTACAATGAGCAGTTCTTC. Its translation: CASSLVPYYNEQFF.

There are many counts of this clone. The V call is TRBV19, the J call TRBJ1-3; no definite D call. Germline values: CDR1 LNHDA, CDR2 SQIVND (reference sequence). The V end was cut by 6 bases, the J end by 0 bases, with 15 bases between. The CDR3 spans 16 residues. CDR3: CASSPRPFLSGNTIYF. The CDR3 coding sequence is TGTGCCAGTAGCCCCAGGCCCTTTCTCTCTGGAAACACCATATATTTT.

The chain couples TRBV4-2 to TRBJ2-1; 7 nucleotides line up with TRBD2. Unmatched junction bases numbered 15, after V lost 3 bases and J lost 4 bases. The CDR3 length is 18 residues. CDR1 is LGHNA and CDR2 is YNFKEQ in the germline V gene. The CDR3: CASSQGSIGTTQYNEQFF. DNA of the CDR3: TGTGCCAGCAGCCAGGGATCCATCGGGACTACCCAATACAATGAGCAGTTCTTC.

This chain connects TRBV7-3 to TRBJ1-4; D unresolved. Trimming stripped 5 bases from V and 8 bases from J, with 24 bases between. The CDR3 sequence is 17 residues long. The germline V gene has CDR1 SGHTA and CDR2 FQGTGA. The CDR3 nucleotides are TGTGCCAGCAGCCCCTGGACTCAAGGTGCCGATGGGGAAAAACTGTTTTTT. Protein sequence: CASSPWTQGADGEKLFF.